This TCR beta chain was sequenced for a study of blood T cells in healthy people across ages. Broader study findings: The unknown donor CMV status may have confounded expanded clonotype changes. Roughly linear age-related decline in beta diversity appeared, significant by age approximately 41.

For the second PCR, which ran for about 6 to 12 cycles, a sample-barcoded 5' primer and a J-beta primer mix were used. Each TCR beta cDNA got a 12-nucleotide random molecular identifier. Per-sample output comprised a minimum of 2.5 million paired-end reads containing CDR3. TCRdb fed the 5' RACE reads into MiXCR, producing one record per CDR3 protein. The sample carries nearly 800,000 distinct CDR3 sequences, approximately 60% recorded once. Turning to this clonotype: Its antigen remains unknown.

From germline, CDR1 is SGHRS and CDR2 YFSETQ. With 4 bases removed from V and 5 bases from J, the gap between germline ends came to 10 bases. This CDR3 has 13 residues. The specimen sequenced was blood. The rearrangement joins TRBV5-1 to TRBJ2-1; D uncertain. This clonotype was obtained from a middle-aged man in good health. The CDR3 DNA sequence: TGCGCCAGCAGCCCGTGGACCCACAATGAGCAGTTCTTC. It specifies CASSPWTHNEQFF.